This T cell receptor beta chain originates from a study of regulatory T cells in long-lasting Graves disease. Across the study: Antithyroid drugs had been taken by newly diagnosed Graves' patients for under 3 months.

V lost 7 bases and J lost 0; bases outside the gene matches: 4. CDR1 and CDR2 from the germline V gene are DFQATT and SNEGSKA (reference sequence). The CDR3 sequence is 13 residues long. Time point reported: newly diagnosed GD, antithyroid drugs for less than 3 months. Scientists built the TCR library using RNA that was extracted from PBMCs. Library construction for TCR beta used iRepertoire HTBI primers and Arm-PCR of CDR3 regions. TCRdb reprocessed the multiplex PCR reads with MiXCR, giving one entry per CDR3 protein. The sample has about 440,000 distinct CDR3 sequences, roughly 15% seen once. This sample also appeared in a second study, on T cells in Graves' hyperthyroidism and ophthalmopathy. That study reports: Thyroid ultrasound, orbital computed tomography, clinical symptoms, and serum thyroxine and TRAb underpinned diagnoses. HTBI primers were employed in a first-round RT-PCR of the TCR CDR3. Prediction of ophthalmopathy progression came a median approximately 6.6 months pre-onset.

The sequences come from peripheral blood mononuclear cells (PBMCs), collected at new diagnosis, from a patient treated with antithyroid drugs. The rearrangement links TRBV20-1 to TRBJ2-7, with 9 bases identical to TRBD2. The TCR originated in a woman aged 18 to 35 with Graves disease. The CDR3 spells CSEIAGDSYEQYF. In nucleotides, the CDR3 is TGCAGTGAGATAGCGGGAGACTCCTACGAGCAGTACTTC.